What follows is one T cell receptor beta chain and its context. CDR1 is SGHRS, CDR2 YFSETQ, per germline. CDR3 length equals 15 residues. Trimming pared 3 bases from V and 7 bases from J, leaving 20 bases between. The assay was immunoSEQ multiplex PCR, and TCRdb's table has in-frame clones only and misses some. In the table there are about 140,000 clones, 70% to 85% of which are singletons. Each participant's cohort was designated according to participant-reported clinical history. Exposed enrollees encountered a COVID-19 case at some point within 2 weeks before study entry. The sample comes from a study of blood T cell repertoires in COVID-19. Study summary: Researchers got acute and convalescent COVID-19 samples from the United States, Italy and Spain. The cDNA or gDNA used as material had been derived from T cells, B-cell-depleted T cells, or PBMCs.

This clonotype was sampled from a young woman who had been exposed to COVID-19. Material for sequencing was PBMCs or T cells enriched from blood (not recorded which). This chain joins TRBV5-1 and TRBJ2-7; D is perhaps TRBD2 (6 bases). CDR3 in amino acids: CASSSLGGTKGEQYF. In nucleotides, the CDR3 is TGCGCCAGCAGCTCCCTGGGGGGTACCAAAGGGGAGCAGTACTTC.